One and the same sample provided the 14 T cell receptor beta chains below, sequenced in a study of PD-L1 blockade in urothelial cancer. This table comes from immunoSEQ multiplex PCR, and its TCRdb copy is limited to in-frame clones, with some not included. The sample contains 83,000 or so clones, around four fifths of which appear only once. Specified time point: peripheral blood 6 weeks after treatment start. The specimen comprised PBMCs, sampled around atezolizumab (anti-PD-L1) treatment. Source of these receptors: a man aged 65-85 years with urothelial cancer.

The chain uses TRBV11-2 and TRBJ2-5, with 10 nucleotides matching TRBD2. The germline V gene encodes CDR1 SGHAT and CDR2 FQNNGV. This CDR3 has 17 residues. The V and J ends lost 5 bases and 2 bases, in that order; junction bases with no gene match: 11. CDR3 nucleotide sequence: TGTGCCAGCAGCCTCCGGGTGACTAGCGGGCTTCAAGAGACCCAGTACTTC. It codes for CASSLRVTSGLQETQYF.

The genes are TRBV5-6 and TRBJ1-3; 7 bases agree with TRBD1. Germline V gene lookup returns CDR1 SGHDT and CDR2 YYEEEE. The CDR3 covers 17 residues. Trimming took 3 bases from V and 4 from J; bases not matched to a gene: 13. In nucleotides, the CDR3 is TGTGCCAGCAGCTCCATCGCGACAGGGACAACCGGAAACACCATATATTTT. Amino acid sequence: CASSSIATGTTGNTIYF.

CDR3 sequence (DNA): TGTGCCAGCAGCCCGGCAGGGAACACCATATATTTT. It codes for CASSPAGNTIYF. V and J are TRBV14 and TRBJ1-3, with a tentative D call TRBD1 (5 bases). CDR3 size: 12 residues. Trimming left V 4 bases short and J 7 bases short, with 8 bases between. Germline V gives CDR1 SGHDN, CDR2 FVKESK.

The chain carries TRBV14 and TRBJ2-1, with 8 bases that match TRBD1. The CDR3 runs 16 residues. The germline gives CDR1 SGHDN, CDR2 FVKESK. J was trimmed by 8 bases and V by 1 base; bases with no gene match: 10. The CDR3 is CASSQVVGQGGHEQFF. DNA of the CDR3: TGTGCCAGCAGCCAAGTCGTAGGACAGGGAGGCCATGAGCAGTTCTTC. Variable domain in full (rest from reference TRBV14 and TRBJ2-1): EAGVTQFPSHSVIEKGQTVTLRCDPISGHDNLYWYRRVMGKEIKFLLHFVKESKQDESGMPNNRFLAERTGGTYSTLKVQPAELEDSGVYFCASSQVVGQGGHEQFFGPGTRLTVL.

The rearrangement joins TRBV28 to TRBJ2-7, with a tentative D call TRBD1 (5 bases). There are 15 residues in the CDR3. The V end lost 4 bases, the J end lost 3 bases, and 16 bases lay between the germline ends. Germline V gives CDR1 MDHEN, CDR2 SYDVKM. The CDR3 region has the DNA TGTGCCAGCAGTTCTCGGACACGCCGTAGCTACGAGCAGTACTTC. This encodes CASSSRTRRSYEQYF.

The chain joins TRBV5-6 to TRBJ2-3, with TRBD2 as a possible D gene (5 bases). The CDR3 length is 14 residues. The V and J ends lost 1 base and 4 bases respectively, with 10 bases between them. Germline V gives CDR1 SGHDT, CDR2 YYEEEE. CDR3 sequence reads: CASSLPSIADTQYF. The DNA for the CDR3 is TGTGCCAGCAGCTTGCCTAGCATTGCAGATACGCAGTATTTT.

The rearrangement uses TRBV6-5 and TRBJ2-7, with D possibly TRBD1 on 6 matching bases. Between the trimmed V and J ends, which lost 6 bases and 4 bases, there was a span of 10 bases. Germline V gives CDR1 MNHEY, CDR2 SVGAGI. The CDR3 runs to 12 residues. CDR3 amino acids: CASSPGQYEQYF. The CDR3 DNA is TGTGCCAGCAGCCCCGGACAGTACGAGCAGTACTTC.

V is TRBV10-3 and J is TRBJ2-7; D is perhaps TRBD2 (6 bases). The CDR3 length is 18 residues. Trimming cost V 6 bases and J 3 bases, with 27 bases left between them. Germline V lookup: CDR1 ENHRY, CDR2 SYGVKD. The CDR3 loop reads CAISRTVTLSSAGYEQYF. In nucleotides, the CDR3 is TGTGCCATCAGCAGGACGGTTACCCTCTCCTCAGCGGGCTACGAGCAGTACTTC.

This clone was detected only once. V gene TRBV5-6 combines with J gene TRBJ1-2, with D tentatively TRBD1 (5 bases). The germline V gene encodes CDR1 SGHDT and CDR2 YYEEEE. The CDR3 totals 19 residues. V was cut by 2 bases and J by 1 base, with 24 bases left in between. The chain's CDR3 is CASSFWVSHGQGFNYGYTF. CDR3 bases: TGTGCCAGCAGCTTCTGGGTCAGTCACGGGCAGGGATTTAACTATGGCTACACCTTC.

The chain is built from TRBV6-5 and TRBJ1-3, with D maybe TRBD1 (6 bases). The CDR3 length is 16 residues. Trimming left V 0 bases short and J 0 bases short, with 9 bases between. Looked up from germline, CDR1 is MNHEY and CDR2 is SVGAGI. CDR3 DNA: TGTGCCAGCAGTTACTCTACAGGGCACTCTGGAAACACCATATATTTT. Translation gives CASSYSTGHSGNTIYF.

CDR3 region: CASSSLGATGRHRPGEQFF. In DNA, the CDR3 is TGTGCCAGCAGCTCCCTAGGGGCTACAGGGCGACATCGGCCAGGTGAGCAGTTCTTC. The gene calls are TRBV7-8 and TRBJ2-1, with D tentatively TRBD1 (6 bases). Looked up from germline, CDR1 is SGHVS and CDR2 is FQNEAQ. The CDR3 loop spans 19 amino acids. Trimming took off 4 bases at V and 9 bases at J, with 31 bases between the two ends.

Worth noting for this clone: A read error may produce the germline difference seen at one junction end. CDR3 sequence: CASSLVRDRGLWRANEQFF. The CDR3 coding sequence is TGTGCTAGCAGCTTAGTCAGGGACCGGGGGTTGTGGAGGGCCAATGAGCAGTTCTTC. The rearrangement joins TRBV7-7 to TRBJ2-1, with D perhaps TRBD2 (6 bases). CDR1 and CDR2 (germline): SSHAT, FNYEAQ (reference sequence). This CDR3 comprises 19 residues.

This clone was seen a handful of times. V usage is TRBV6-6 and J usage is TRBJ1-2; 9 bases align to TRBD1. V lost 6 bases and J lost 2; bases outside the gene matches: 1. The CDR3 consists of 13 residues. CDR1 MNHNY and CDR2 SVGAGI come from the germline V gene (reference sequence). CDR3 amino acids: CASRGTGNYGYTF. CDR3 in DNA: TGTGCCAGCAGAGGGACAGGGAACTATGGCTACACCTTC.

The V and J genes are TRBV4-2 and TRBJ1-2; 11 nucleotides align to TRBD1. The CDR3 length is 16 residues. Trimming removed 1 base from V and 4 bases from J; junction bases left unmatched: 5. Germline assignment: CDR1 LGHNA and CDR2 YNFKEQ. The CDR3: CASSQGGQGAVYGYTF. The CDR3 DNA reads TGTGCCAGCAGCCAAGGCGGACAGGGGGCAGTCTATGGCTACACCTTC.